This T cell receptor beta chain was recorded in a study of T-cell reconstitution after alpha-beta-depleted transplantation in children. Note on this clonotype: Its antigen is unidentified.

TCRbeta library preparation incorporated unique molecular identifiers. MiXCR, run by TCRdb on the PCR reads, gives a single entry per CDR3 protein. Found here are approximately 230,000 distinct CDR3 sequences, approximately 24% of them singletons; the top ten hold roughly 5%. Study findings and constraints: Alpha-beta T cells about two months after transplant reportedly derived from several hundred expanded graft clones. Some patients' high day-60 TCRbeta diversity was traced to surviving recipient T cells and thymic progenitors. T cells produced anew were the main source of T-cell counts and diversity one year after transplant.

Trimming removed 5 bases from V and 9 bases from J; junction bases left unmatched: 12. Looked up from germline, CDR1 is SGHTA and CDR2 is FQGNSA. The CDR3 runs 15 residues. The chain is built from TRBV7-2 and TRBJ2-4; 8 bases match TRBD1. The specimen comprised PBMCs, mostly from graft donor cells, sampled 360 days after TCRalphabeta/CD19-depleted stem cell transplant. This TCR was recovered from a female patient aged 2 to 10 who had a stem cell transplant for congenital amegakaryocytic thrombocytopenia, so the T cells may come from the graft donor. The CDR3 sequence: CASSRWGQAIGIQYF. CDR3 nucleotide sequence: TGTGCCAGCAGCCGCTGGGGACAGGCCATAGGCATTCAGTACTTC.